The clone carrying this T cell receptor (beta chain) has just a few counts. No antigen is known for it. This entry belongs to a study of cytomegalovirus exposure and HLA in healthy donors. General observations from the study: A later analysis showed that HLA-associated TCR beta chains had undergone more clonal expansion than equally common others.

Primers for the PCR totalled 60 Vbeta and 13 Jbeta. Measured with immunoSEQ multiplex PCR; TCRdb has only the in-frame clones, and not every one. The sample consists of over 150,000 clones, roughly 78% of them appearing once. Donors sampled were nominally healthy, though unrecorded immune exposures were likely. V was pared by 1 base and J by 1 base, with 10 bases between. Looked up from germline, CDR1 is SGHTA and CDR2 is FQGTGA. This CDR3 has 15 residues. This TCR derives from a woman between 50 and 59 years old in good health and CMV-seropositive. V is TRBV7-3 and J is TRBJ1-1; the D gene is possibly TRBD1 (5 bases). The sequencing input was PBMCs. This CDR3 reads CASSLSGAANTEAFF. The CDR3 DNA reads TGTGCCAGCAGCTTAAGCGGGGCAGCGAACACTGAAGCTTTCTTT.